Below, 25 T cell receptor beta chains from the same sample are listed, as sequenced in a study of beta chain features in type 1 diabetes. Every isolated RNA sample was fully reverse transcribed, so sequencing captured expressed TCRB transcripts. Data came from immunoSEQ multiplex PCR; TCRdb stores just in-frame clones and leaves some out. The repertoire includes 310,000 or so clones, 7.5% to 9% of them detected once, and 0.44% sits in the top ten. Sequenced: central memory CD4+ T cells from blood. All receptors come from a woman younger than 35 in good health.

This clone was picked up many times. The chain employs TRBV14 and TRBJ1-1; D is unresolved. The germline V gene has CDR1 SGHDN and CDR2 FVKESK. Trimming pared 4 bases from V and 6 bases from J, leaving 12 bases between. The length of the CDR3 is 13 residues. The CDR3 region has the DNA TGTGCCAGCAGCCCCCATCGTGTTGCTGAAGCTTTCTTT. This codes for CASSPHRVAEAFF. Combining the CDR3 with reference TRBV14 and TRBJ1-1 gives the whole variable domain EAGVTQFPSHSVIEKGQTVTLRCDPISGHDNLYWYRRVMGKEIKFLLHFVKESKQDESGMPNNRFLAERTGGTYSTLKVQPAELEDSGVYFCASSPHRVAEAFFGQGTRLTVV.

Points on this clone: Germline is not matched at one junction end, which may reflect a read error. This chain connects TRBV2 to TRBJ1-2, with D hard to call. CDR3 length equals 13 residues. Germline V gene data show CDR1 as SNHLY and CDR2 as FYNNEI. This chain's CDR3 is CASSEAGSYDYTF. The CDR3 DNA is TGTGCCAGCAGTGAAGCGGGAAGCTATGACTACACCTTC. Variable domain in full (rest from reference TRBV2 and TRBJ1-2): EPEVTQTPSHQVTQMGQEVILRCVPISNHLYFYWYRQILGQKVEFLVSFYNNEISEKSEIFDDQFSVERPDGSNFTLKIRSTKLEDSAMYFCASSEAGSYDYTFGSGTRLTVV.

The chain uses TRBV9 and TRBJ2-2; no definite D call. The germline CDR1 and CDR2 sequences are SGDLS and YYNGEE. V was clipped by 0 bases and J by 2 bases, with 11 bases between them. The CDR3 runs to 16 residues. Here the CDR3 reads CASSVGGSSNTGELFF. The DNA for the CDR3 is TGTGCCAGCAGCGTAGGGGGTAGTTCTAACACCGGGGAGCTGTTTTTT.

This rearrangement joins TRBV28 to TRBJ1-1; D is possibly TRBD1 (6 bases). V shed 7 bases and J shed 1 base, with 13 bases lying between them. CDR1 and CDR2 from the germline V gene are MDHEN and SYDVKM. This CDR3 comprises 14 residues. The CDR3 coding sequence is TGTGCCAGCACCCCAGGGGACCGGAACACTGAAGCTTTCTTT. It yields the protein CASTPGDRNTEAFF.

This clone was seen repeatedly, ten times or more. The chain is built from TRBV2 and TRBJ2-3; D perhaps matches TRBD1 (6 bases). Trimming cost V 6 bases and J 4 bases, with 14 bases left between them. The CDR3 is made up of 14 amino acids. The germline V gene has CDR1 SNHLY and CDR2 FYNNEI. CDR3 in DNA: TGTGCCAGCAGGGAATCTGGGGGCTCAGATACGCAGTATTTT. This codes for CASRESGGSDTQYF.

This clone was observed at least ten times. The J gene is TRBJ2-3, the V gene TRBV2; D possibly corresponds to TRBD2 (6 bases). The CDR3 sequence is 17 residues long. CDR1 and CDR2 from the germline V gene are SNHLY and FYNNEI. V was pared by 5 bases and J by 0 bases, with 18 bases between. CDR3 DNA sequence: TGTGCCAGCAGTAAAATTGGGTCGGGGGACAGCACAGATACGCAGTATTTT. Translated, it gives CASSKIGSGDSTDTQYF.

This clone occurred many times. The V and J genes are TRBV13 and TRBJ2-1; no firm D call. V was pared by 4 bases and J by 4 bases, with 8 bases between. CDR1 and CDR2 from the germline V gene are PRHDT and FYEKMQ (reference sequence). The CDR3 sequence is 13 residues long. For the CDR3, the DNA is TGTGCCAGCAGCTCTGGAACTTACAATGAGCAGTTCTTC. This translates into CASSSGTYNEQFF.

The chain uses TRBV21-1 and TRBJ2-6. TRBV21-1 is a listed pseudogene. The CDR3 has 17 residues. The CDR3 loop is CASSKRDPDSGANVLTF. DNA for the CDR3: TGTGCCAGCAGCAAAAGGGATCCCGACTCTGGGGCCAACGTCCTGACTTTC.

This clone was counted only a few times. The V gene is TRBV4-2, the J gene TRBJ2-5; D is tentatively TRBD1 or TRBD2 (5 bases each). Trimming took off 1 base at V and 5 bases at J, with 20 bases between the two ends. The CDR3 has 17 amino acids. Germline V CDR1 and CDR2: LGHNA, YNFKEQ. The CDR3 sequence is CASSQAGHRVRSETQYF. CDR3 in DNA: TGTGCCAGCAGCCAAGCGGGGCATAGGGTAAGGTCGGAGACCCAGTACTTC.

CDR3 nucleotides: TGTGCCAGCAGCCCCCAGGGAGGACCGAATCAGCCCCAGCATTTT. Protein sequence: CASSPQGGPNQPQHF. The chain has TRBV11-2 and TRBJ1-5; D possibly corresponds to TRBD1 (5 bases). Trimming stripped 5 bases from V and 4 bases from J, with 15 bases between. CDR3 length equals 15 residues. Germline CDR1 and CDR2: SGHAT and FQNNGV. The entire variable domain, with the rest obtained from reference TRBV11-2 and TRBJ1-5, is as follows: EAGVAQSPRYKIIEKRQSVAFWCNPISGHATLYWYQQILGQGPKLLIQFQNNGVVDDSQLPKDRFSAERLKGVDSTLKIQPAKLEDSAVYLCASSPQGGPNQPQHFGDGTRLSIL.

This clone was seen a few times. The V call is TRBV7-9, the J call TRBJ2-1; D is undetermined. This CDR3 has 15 residues. Germline CDR1 reads SEHNR; CDR2 reads FQNEAQ (reference sequence). The CDR3 spells CVSSRMANSYNEQFF. For the CDR3, the DNA is TGTGTCTCGAGTCGTATGGCCAACTCCTACAATGAGCAGTTCTTC.

This clone was recorded a few times. The V gene is TRBV18, the J gene TRBJ1-4, with D uncertain. Germline CDR1 is KGHSH and CDR2 is LQKENI. This CDR3 region has 16 residues. V was cut by 6 bases and J by 5 bases, with 19 bases left in between. CDR3 in amino acids: CASSQDPSSGNEKLFF. In DNA form, the CDR3 reads TGTGCCAGCTCTCAGGACCCCTCCTCGGGCAATGAAAAACTGTTTTTT.

The rearrangement links TRBV7-2 to TRBJ2-5; D is uncertain. The CDR3 loop spans 12 amino acids. Germline loops: CDR1 SGHTA, CDR2 FQGNSA. With 1 base removed from V and 7 bases from J, the gap between germline ends came to 7 bases. The CDR3 reads CASSLEGVTQYF. CDR3 in DNA: TGTGCCAGCAGCTTAGAGGGCGTGACCCAGTACTTC.

The table lists this clone with many counts. The chain is built from TRBV7-9 and TRBJ2-4; weak D call: TRBD1 (6 bases). The CDR3 contains 13 residues. CDR1 is SEHNR and CDR2 is FQNEAQ in the germline V gene (reference sequence). Trimming cost V 4 bases and J 6 bases, with 10 bases left between them. The CDR3 DNA reads TGTGCCAGCAGCTCAGGGGTTGGAAACATTCAGTACTTC. Translating gives CASSSGVGNIQYF.

The J gene is TRBJ2-7, the V gene TRBV4-3, with 8 bases identical to TRBD2. This CDR3 comprises 15 residues. CDR1 is LGHNA and CDR2 is YSLEER in the germline V gene. V lost 2 bases, J lost 3 bases, and 6 bases stayed unmatched. The CDR3 sequence: CASSQHPGGVYEQYF. CDR3 DNA sequence: TGCGCCAGCAGCCAACACCCCGGGGGGGTCTACGAGCAGTACTTC.

Only a few counts were recorded for this clone. The CDR3 here is CASSSYTGGHYNEQFF. In DNA form, the CDR3 reads TGTGCCAGCAGCTCCTATACGGGAGGACACTACAATGAGCAGTTCTTC. The chain couples TRBV7-9 to TRBJ2-1, with 7 bases matching TRBD2. CDR3 length equals 16 residues. V was pared by 4 bases and J by 3 bases, with 9 bases of the junction left unmatched. CDR1 and CDR2 from the germline V gene are SEHNR and FQNEAQ (reference sequence).

This clone appeared many times. The chain links TRBV23-1 to TRBJ2-1; 13 positions agree with TRBD2. TRBV23-1 is an open reading frame, and its role is uncertain. This CDR3 has 20 residues. Trimming at V came to 2 bases and at J to 7 bases, leaving 17 bases not matched to a gene. The CDR3 nucleotides read TGCGCCAGCAGTCAAGCCGGGACTAGCGGGACGGGGGGGTACGGGAATGAGCAGTTCTTC. Its protein is CASSQAGTSGTGGYGNEQFF.

There are a few counts of this clone. The rearrangement links TRBV7-9 to TRBJ2-2, with 8 bases matching TRBD2. This CDR3 spans 15 amino acids. With V trimmed by 5 bases and J by 1 base, 3 bases remained unmatched. CDR1 SEHNR and CDR2 FQNEAQ come from the germline V gene (reference sequence). DNA for the CDR3: TGTGCCAGCAGCCAAGCGGGAGAGAACACCGGGGAGCTGTTTTTT. As protein: CASSQAGENTGELFF.

This chain joins TRBV10-3 and TRBJ1-2, with 9 positions matching TRBD1. Germline V gene sequence: CDR1 ENHRY, CDR2 SYGVKD. The CDR3 covers 13 residues. Trimming cost V 4 bases and J 8 bases; bases outside gene matches: 5. The CDR3 region has the DNA TGTGCCATCAGTGGTGACAGGGGGGGCGGCTACACCTTC. It encodes CAISGDRGGGYTF.

About this clone: In the same sample, other DNA sequences code for this CDR3. This rearrangement joins TRBV5-1 to TRBJ2-1; 8 bases are shared with TRBD1. Per germline, CDR1 SGHRS and CDR2 YFSETQ. The CDR3 has 14 residues. Trimming took 4 bases from V and 6 from J; bases not matched to a gene: 6. The CDR3 is CASSLGTGGNEQFF. CDR3 coding DNA: TGCGCCAGCAGCCTAGGGACAGGCGGCAATGAGCAGTTCTTC.

The chain has TRBV7-3 and TRBJ2-1; no definite D call. The germline gives CDR1 SGHTA, CDR2 FQGTGA. V shed 6 bases and J shed 6 bases, with 12 bases lying between them. The CDR3 totals 13 residues. The CDR3 DNA follows: TGTGCCAGCAGTACCGCCCCCGCCAATGAGCAGTTCTTC. Translating it yields CASSTAPANEQFF.

The V and J genes are TRBV7-2 and TRBJ2-3; the D is unclear. The germline V gene encodes CDR1 SGHTA and CDR2 FQGNSA. The CDR3 is made up of 14 amino acids. The V and J ends lost 3 bases and 7 bases respectively, with 14 bases between them. CDR3 loop: CASSFLEPTHTQYF. DNA for the CDR3: TGTGCCAGCAGCTTTCTAGAACCCACCCATACGCAGTATTTT.

This clone was found once. Other DNA variants within this sample encode the same CDR3. The chain joins TRBV11-2 to TRBJ2-3; possible D gene TRBD2, 5 bases. Trimming cost V 6 bases and J 5 bases, with 9 bases left between them. The germline CDR1 and CDR2 sequences are SGHAT and FQNNGV. The CDR3 is made up of 12 amino acids. CDR3 sequence (DNA): TGTGCCAGCAGTCATCGGGAAGATACGCAGTATTTT. Protein: CASSHREDTQYF. Drawing the rest from reference TRBV11-2 and TRBJ2-3, the complete variable domain is EAGVAQSPRYKIIEKRQSVAFWCNPISGHATLYWYQQILGQGPKLLIQFQNNGVVDDSQLPKDRFSAERLKGVDSTLKIQPAKLEDSAVYLCASSHREDTQYFGPGTRLTVL.

This clone was seen a few times. This CDR3 is CASSAQGGQPQHF. The CDR3 DNA sequence: TGTGCCAGCAGTGCCCAGGGAGGCCAGCCCCAGCATTTT. The genes are TRBV6-5 and TRBJ1-5, with D possibly being TRBD1 (5 bases). Germline loops: CDR1 MNHEY, CDR2 SVGAGI. The CDR3 is 13 amino acids. V shed 5 bases and J shed 7 bases, with 12 bases lying between them.

This chain connects TRBV18 to TRBJ2-2, with D possibly being TRBD1 or TRBD2 (5 bases each). The V end lost 0 bases, the J end lost 3 bases, and 8 bases lay between the germline ends. The CDR3 consists of 15 residues. Germline V CDR1 and CDR2: KGHSH, LQKENI. The CDR3 DNA follows: TGTGCCAGCTCACCACCCGGGGCCGACACCGGGGAGCTGTTTTTT. Translation: CASSPPGADTGELFF.